This entry lists 28 T cell receptor beta chains sequenced from one sample in a study of PD-L1 blockade in urothelial cancer (dated by TCRdb to 2016 to 2017). The sample's time point, from its label and the paper: peripheral blood 6 weeks after treatment start. Receptors were amplified or captured by the immunoSEQ multiplex PCR assay. The table comes from immuneACCESS by way of TCRdb, which keeps in-frame sequences with V and J called. Part of the clones is missing from these tables; in studies checked, under half for an unresolved V gene and the rest for unknown reasons. This sample is represented by approximately 110,000 clones; approximately 90% of them were singletons. Clones ranked in the top ten supply about 4% of the sample. The sample consisted of PBMCs, taken around atezolizumab (anti-PD-L1) treatment. These receptors all come from a man aged 60-69 years with urothelial cancer.

The J gene is TRBJ2-7, the V gene TRBV6-6; a possible D gene is TRBD1 (7 bases). The germline V and J ends were trimmed by 11 bases and 2 bases, with 19 bases remaining between them. The CDR3 contains 14 residues. The germline V gene encodes CDR1 MNHNY and CDR2 SVGAGI (reference sequence). CDR3 in amino acids: CACAPTGTPYEQYF. CDR3 DNA: TGTGCCTGCGCCCCGACAGGGACTCCCTACGAGCAGTACTTC.

The gene calls are TRBV6-1 and TRBJ2-1, with 7 bases lining up with TRBD2. With V trimmed by 4 bases and J by 2 bases, 8 bases remained unmatched. Germline CDR1 MNHNS, CDR2 SASEGT. This CDR3 has 16 amino acids. The CDR3: CASSALGGRAYNEQFF. The CDR3, as DNA: TGTGCCAGCAGTGCCCTTGGAGGGAGGGCCTACAATGAGCAGTTCTTC.

This rearrangement joins TRBV9 to TRBJ2-7; D possibly corresponds to TRBD1 (6 bases). Looked up from germline, CDR1 is SGDLS and CDR2 is YYNGEE. This CDR3 comprises 14 residues. Trimming pared 1 base from V and 2 bases from J, leaving 10 bases between. The CDR3 reads CASSVRQDTYEQYF. In DNA form, the CDR3 reads TGTGCCAGCAGCGTACGACAGGATACCTACGAGCAGTACTTC.

The chain joins TRBV4-2 to TRBJ2-1, with a tentative D call TRBD2 (5 bases). The length of the CDR3 is 14 residues. Germline V lookup: CDR1 LGHNA, CDR2 YNFKEQ. V was pared by 1 base and J by 5 bases, with 9 bases between. The CDR3 is CASSQVFSDNEQFF. The CDR3 bases are TGTGCCAGCAGCCAAGTTTTTAGCGACAATGAGCAGTTCTTC.

The rearrangement uses TRBV6-1 and TRBJ1-1; 9 nucleotides line up with TRBD1. CDR3 size: 14 residues. After removal of 7 bases from V and 1 base from J, the junction contained 4 bases not matched to a gene. Per germline, CDR1 MNHNS and CDR2 SASEGT. CDR3 protein: CASKEDRGNTEAFF. The CDR3 region has the DNA TGTGCCAGCAAAGAGGACAGGGGGAACACTGAAGCTTTCTTT.

The chain carries TRBV28 and TRBJ1-5; D is possibly TRBD1 (5 bases). Germline V gene lookup returns CDR1 MDHEN and CDR2 SYDVKM. CDR3 length: 15 residues. Trimming removed 8 bases at V and 5 bases at J, with 19 bases between. The CDR3 spells CASFGGVLHDQPQHF. CDR3 DNA: TGTGCCAGCTTTGGAGGGGTCCTTCACGATCAGCCCCAGCATTTT.

The V gene is TRBV29-1, the J gene TRBJ2-1; a possible D gene is TRBD2 (6 bases). V was clipped by 2 bases and J by 6 bases, with 11 bases between them. Germline CDR1 is SQVTM and CDR2 is ANQGSEA. The CDR3 loop spans 13 amino acids. CDR3 nucleotide sequence: TGCAGCGTTGAAAGTCACGGGGGCAATGAGCAGTTCTTC. The encoded protein is CSVESHGGNEQFF.

The chain's CDR3 is CASSVREVGNEQYF. CDR3 bases: TGCGCCAGCAGCGTGAGGGAGGTCGGGAACGAGCAGTACTTC. This chain links TRBV5-1 with TRBJ2-7; TRBD2 might be the D (6 bases). V lost 4 bases to trimming and J lost 5 bases, with 16 bases between them. CDR3 size: 14 residues. Per germline, CDR1 SGHRS and CDR2 YFSETQ.

The chain uses TRBV28 and TRBJ1-2; D might be TRBD1 (5 bases). The CDR3 runs to 16 residues. The germline V and J ends were trimmed by 5 bases and 2 bases, with 18 bases remaining between them. Germline V CDR1 and CDR2: MDHEN, SYDVKM. CDR3 nucleotide sequence: TGTGCCAGCAGTCCCCTTCTGATCAGGGCCAACTATGGCTACACCTTC. It is translated as CASSPLLIRANYGYTF.

The chain recombines TRBV7-2 with TRBJ2-7; D gene ambiguous. The V end was cut by 1 base, the J end by 2 bases, with 15 bases between. This CDR3 contains 16 residues. Germline assignment: CDR1 SGHTA and CDR2 FQGNSA. The CDR3 loop is CASSLDGTTRAYEQYF. The DNA for the CDR3 is TGTGCCAGCAGCTTAGATGGAACTACCCGGGCCTACGAGCAGTACTTC.

This clone appeared a single time. The V gene is TRBV7-7, the J gene TRBJ2-3, with TRBD2 matching 8 bases. The CDR3 sequence is 15 residues long. Per germline, CDR1 SSHAT and CDR2 FNYEAQ (reference sequence). The V and J ends lost 2 bases and 2 bases, in that order; junction bases with no gene match: 3. DNA of the CDR3: TGTGCCAGCAGCTTAACGGGGGGGTCCACAGATACGCAGTATTTT. This sequence encodes CASSLTGGSTDTQYF.

This chain uses TRBV6-4 with TRBJ2-4; TRBD2 is a possible D gene (5 bases). This CDR3 comprises 15 residues. The ends were cut back, 0 bases at V and 3 bases at J, with 9 bases in the middle. Looked up from germline, CDR1 is MRHNA and CDR2 is SNTAGT. CDR3 DNA: TGTGCCAGCAGTGACTCTGAGGGAATCAAAAACATTCAGTACTTC. Residues: CASSDSEGIKNIQYF.

The chain carries TRBV28 and TRBJ2-7; 7 bases map to TRBD1. The junction had 6 bases not matched to a gene; V was cut back by 5 bases and J by 2 bases. The CDR3 covers 14 residues. Germline values: CDR1 MDHEN, CDR2 SYDVKM. The CDR3 sequence: CASSARDRPYEQYF. CDR3 DNA sequence: TGTGCCAGCAGTGCCCGGGACAGACCCTACGAGCAGTACTTC.

This chain links TRBV5-4 with TRBJ2-7, with D possibly TRBD1 on 5 matching bases. The germline gives CDR1 SGHNT, CDR2 YYREEE (reference sequence). Trimming shortened V by 0 bases and J by 4 bases, and 11 bases separated the two germline ends. The CDR3 length is 14 residues. The CDR3 coding sequence is TGTGCCAGCAGCTTGGGGATAGGGGATTACGAGCAGTACTTC. Amino acids: CASSLGIGDYEQYF.

The V call is TRBV2, the J call TRBJ1-6; a possible D gene is TRBD1 (6 bases). V was shortened by 3 bases and J by 9 bases, with 12 bases between the two germline ends. CDR1 SNHLY and CDR2 FYNNEI come from the germline V gene. There are 14 residues in the CDR3. The CDR3 protein is CASSDRGLGSPLHF. DNA of the CDR3: TGTGCCAGCAGTGATAGGGGGTTGGGTTCACCCCTCCACTTT.

The J gene is TRBJ2-5, the V gene TRBV7-2; 7 bases agree with TRBD2. The germline gives CDR1 SGHTA, CDR2 FQGNSA. V trimming: 5 bases; J trimming: 5 bases; junction bases outside the gene matches: 5. The length of the CDR3 is 13 residues. CDR3 nucleotides: TGTGCCAGCAGCACCGGGACTATTGAGACCCAGTACTTC. This gives the protein CASSTGTIETQYF.

This chain links TRBV5-1 with TRBJ2-1, with a weak D call TRBD2 (5 bases). V was trimmed by 2 bases and J by 8 bases, leaving 17 bases between them. Germline CDR1 reads SGHRS; CDR2 reads YFSETQ. The CDR3 runs to 15 residues. The CDR3, as DNA: TGCGCCAGCAGCTTAATAAGCCGGGATGGGGATGAGCAGTTCTTC. It codes for CASSLISRDGDEQFF.

The rearrangement joins TRBV29-1 to TRBJ2-2; D gene unclear. Trimming took off 4 bases at V and 0 bases at J, with 12 bases between the two ends. Per germline, CDR1 SQVTM and CDR2 ANQGSEA. This CDR3 comprises 15 residues. The CDR3: CSVGVGQTNTGELFF. CDR3 sequence (DNA): TGCAGCGTTGGGGTGGGCCAAACGAACACCGGGGAGCTGTTTTTT.

This chain uses TRBV10-1 with TRBJ1-5; D gene uncertain. Trimming took off 0 bases at V and 0 bases at J, with 12 bases between the two ends. CDR1 WNHNN and CDR2 SYGVQD come from the germline V gene (reference sequence). The CDR3 is made up of 17 amino acids. The CDR3: CASSESVEGISNQPQHF. CDR3 nucleotide sequence: TGCGCCAGCAGTGAGTCAGTAGAGGGCATTAGCAATCAGCCCCAGCATTTT.

The rearrangement uses TRBV7-9 and TRBJ2-5; TRBD1 aligns across 7 bases. The CDR3 length is 14 residues. Losses at the gene ends were 3 bases for V and 3 bases for J; bases not matched to a gene: 4. Germline V gene lookup returns CDR1 SEHNR and CDR2 FQNEAQ (reference sequence). The CDR3 reads CASSFGQAEETQYF. The CDR3 DNA follows: TGTGCCAGCAGCTTCGGACAGGCCGAAGAGACCCAGTACTTC.

The chain is built from TRBV27 and TRBJ2-2; 13 bases are a match to TRBD2. Germline V gene lookup returns CDR1 MNHEY and CDR2 SMNVEV (reference sequence). J was trimmed by 4 bases and V by 5 bases; bases with no gene match: 4. This CDR3 is built from 16 residues. CDR3 region: CASSGWTSGGTGELFF. In DNA form, the CDR3 reads TGTGCCAGCAGTGGATGGACTAGCGGGGGCACCGGGGAGCTGTTTTTT.

This clone was seen once. The rearrangement joins TRBV19 to TRBJ1-2; TRBD1 matches 7 bases. The CDR3 runs to 16 residues. Germline CDR1 and CDR2: LNHDA and SQIVND (reference sequence). The V gene end was trimmed by 5 bases and the J gene end by 8 bases; junction bases not matched to a gene: 17. The DNA of the CDR3 is TGTGCCAGTAGTCTCCCACCGGGACAGCCTACGAGCGGCTACACCTTC. Its protein product is CASSLPPGQPTSGYTF. Looking up the rest from reference TRBV19 and TRBJ1-2 gives the full variable domain: DGGITQSPKYLFRKEGQNVTLSCEQNLNHDAMYWYRQDPGQGLRLIYYSQIVNDFQKGDIAEGYSVSREKKESFPLTVTSAQKNPTAFYLCASSLPPGQPTSGYTFGSGTRLTVV.

V and J are TRBV14 and TRBJ2-7, with TRBD1 matching over 7 bases. V shed 4 bases, J shed 0 bases, and the junction held 3 bases outside the gene matches. Germline-derived CDR1 and CDR2 are SGHDN and FVKESK. The CDR3 covers 14 residues. CDR3: CASSRGGSSYEQYF. CDR3 sequence (DNA): TGTGCCAGCAGCCGAGGGGGCAGCTCCTACGAGCAGTACTTC. The full variable domain, completed using reference TRBV14 and TRBJ2-7, is EAGVTQFPSHSVIEKGQTVTLRCDPISGHDNLYWYRRVMGKEIKFLLHFVKESKQDESGMPNNRFLAERTGGTYSTLKVQPAELEDSGVYFCASSRGGSSYEQYFGPGTRLTVT.

In nucleotides, the CDR3 is TGTGCCAGCAGTTACTCGAGGACAGGGAGTGCAGATACGCAGTATTTT. Translation: CASSYSRTGSADTQYF. This sequence joins TRBV6-5 and TRBJ2-3, with 8 bases matching TRBD1. The CDR3 consists of 16 residues. The trim removed 0 bases at V and 4 bases at J, leaving 6 bases unmatched. Germline lookup yields CDR1 MNHEY and CDR2 SVGAGI.

The J gene is TRBJ2-3, the V gene TRBV9; 7 nucleotides align to TRBD2. CDR1 is SGDLS and CDR2 is YYNGEE in the germline V gene. The CDR3 is 14 amino acids. The ends lost 2 bases at V and 5 bases at J; junction bases unmatched: 5. This CDR3 reads CASSVSSGEDTQYF. Here the CDR3 DNA reads TGTGCCAGCAGCGTCTCTAGCGGTGAAGATACGCAGTATTTT.

The CDR3 DNA follows: TGCGCCAGCAGTATTCCGGGACTATTCGAGACCCAGTACTTC. Its protein product is CASSIPGLFETQYF. The rearrangement links TRBV10-1 to TRBJ2-5; TRBD2 aligns across 7 bases. The V segment lost 5 bases and the J segment 5 bases; nucleotides outside the gene matches: 8. Per germline, CDR1 WNHNN and CDR2 SYGVQD (reference sequence). There are 14 residues in the CDR3.

The chain recombines TRBV4-3 with TRBJ2-3; D is undetermined. The germline V gene has CDR1 LGHNA and CDR2 YSLEER. The ends were cut back, 4 bases at V and 1 base at J, with 12 bases in the middle. There are 15 residues in the CDR3. The CDR3 DNA is TGCGCCAGCAGCCCTAGTCCCAGTGGCACAGATACGCAGTATTTT. Amino acid sequence: CASSPSPSGTDTQYF.

V is TRBV5-1 and J is TRBJ2-1; 7 positions match TRBD1. Germline lookup yields CDR1 SGHRS and CDR2 YFSETQ. Losses at the gene ends were 4 bases for V and 6 bases for J; bases not matched to a gene: 1. The CDR3 consists of 12 residues. The CDR3 spells CASSQGVNEQFF. CDR3 bases: TGCGCCAGCAGCCAGGGGGTCAATGAGCAGTTCTTC.